This TCR beta chain was captured by sequencing in a study of cytomegalovirus exposure and HLA in healthy donors. Study outcomes and limitations: The productive fraction for most TCR beta V segments was about 87% or about 30% in an earlier analysis.

Comments on this clone: Its antigen is unidentified.

Germline V CDR1 and CDR2: MDHEN, SYDVKM. Trimming at V came to 5 bases and at J to 7 bases, leaving 7 bases not matched to a gene. The length of the CDR3 is 15 residues. Donors were ostensibly healthy at sampling, although undocumented immune exposures were probable. The PCR made use of 60 Vbeta and 13 Jbeta primers. Profiled with immunoSEQ multiplex PCR; TCRdb holds only in-frame clones, not every one. The repertoire table contains around 50,000 clones. The sequencing input was PBMCs. This sequence originates from a woman in her forties or fifties in good health and CMV-seropositive. V gene TRBV28 combines with J gene TRBJ1-6; 8 bases line up with TRBD1. DNA of the CDR3: TGTGCCAGCAGTCCGGGGACAGGTAGAAATTCACCCCTCCACTTT. The encoded protein is CASSPGTGRNSPLHF.